The sequence of this T cell receptor (beta chain) was determined in a study of memory CD4+ T cells and cytomegalovirus serostatus. Looking at the study overall: Healthy Belgian adult donors included under ten CMV-positive and 24 CMV-negative people.

On this clone: The target antigen is unknown.

Clones were sequenced by immunoSEQ multiplex PCR, and TCRdb holds only the in-frame ones, with some missing. The sample has about 46,000 clones, under 85% seen once. The sort gate was single viable CD3+CD4+CD8-CD45RO+ cells for memory CD4+ T cells. CD4+ T cells were isolated by positive magnetic selection. There are 12 residues in the CDR3. Trimming removed 4 bases at V and 10 bases at J, with 14 bases between. CDR1 is MNHNY, CDR2 SVGAGI, per germline (reference sequence). Study-level results: Suggested: most of the CMV-linked TCR signature lies in CD4+ memory cells. CMV serostatus prediction reached median AUC approximately 0.95, or 0.91 with US-trained model.

The TCR sequence derives from an adult in good health and CMV-seronegative. The sequencing sample was made of memory CD4+ T cells from blood. The chain couples TRBV6-6 to TRBJ2-7; the D gene is possibly TRBD2 (5 bases). This CDR3 is CASSSGILDQYF. CDR3 bases: TGTGCCAGCAGTTCGGGGATACTTGATCAGTACTTC.